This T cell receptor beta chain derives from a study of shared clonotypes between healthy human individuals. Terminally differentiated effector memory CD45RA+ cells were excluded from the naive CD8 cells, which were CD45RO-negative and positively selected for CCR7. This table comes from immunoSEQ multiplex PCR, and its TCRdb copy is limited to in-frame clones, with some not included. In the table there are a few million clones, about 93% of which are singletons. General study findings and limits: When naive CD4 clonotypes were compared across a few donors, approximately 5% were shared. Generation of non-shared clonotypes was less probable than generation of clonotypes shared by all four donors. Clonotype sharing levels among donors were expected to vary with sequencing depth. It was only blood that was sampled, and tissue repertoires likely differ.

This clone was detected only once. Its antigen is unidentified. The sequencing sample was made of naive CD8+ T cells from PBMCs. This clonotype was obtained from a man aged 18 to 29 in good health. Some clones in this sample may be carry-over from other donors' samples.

In DNA form, the CDR3 reads TGTGCCAGTAGCCCCGGGCCTTACAATGAGCAGTTCTTC. Its translation is CASSPGPYNEQFF. The chain has TRBV19 and TRBJ2-1; D gene ambiguous. Trimming cost V 6 bases and J 4 bases, with 10 bases left between them. This CDR3 is built from 13 residues. Germline assignment: CDR1 LNHDA and CDR2 SQIVND (reference sequence).